What follows are 4 T cell receptor beta chains derived from one specimen sequenced in a study of identical twins. In TCRdb, the 5' RACE reads were re-called with MiXCR into one record per CDR3 protein. The sample has 350,000 to 450,000 distinct CDR3 sequences, approximately 17% seen once. Sequenced sample: naive T cells sorted from blood. The receptors come from a man over 45 in good health.

This clonotype came up many times. The J gene is TRBJ2-3, the V gene TRBV20-1; 13 bases map to TRBD2. The J segment lost 0 bases and the V segment lost 2 bases, leaving 5 bases of the junction unmatched. The CDR3 consists of 17 residues. CDR1 DFQATT and CDR2 SNEGSKA come from the germline V gene (reference sequence). CDR3 sequence: CSARRLAGGPSTDTQYF. CDR3 DNA sequence: TGCAGTGCTAGAAGACTAGCGGGAGGCCCTAGCACAGATACGCAGTATTTT.

The V gene is TRBV6-2 or TRBV6-3, the J gene TRBJ2-2; D unclear. This CDR3 has 13 amino acids. The germline CDR1 and CDR2 sequences are MNHEY and SVGEGT. The V end lost 2 bases, the J end lost 6 bases, and 7 bases lay between the germline ends. The DNA of the CDR3 is TGTGCCAGCAGTTACGGCGCCCCCGGGGAGCTGTTTTTT. Translating it yields CASSYGAPGELFF.

The table lists this clonotype with many counts. The chain is built from TRBV5-1 and TRBJ1-2, with 9 bases fitting TRBD1. The length of the CDR3 is 15 residues. Germline lookup yields CDR1 SGHRS and CDR2 YFSETQ. Losses at the gene ends were 2 bases for V and 4 bases for J; bases not matched to a gene: 6. CDR3 region: CASSFGGQGSYGYTF. CDR3 coding DNA: TGCGCCAGCAGCTTTGGCGGACAGGGGAGCTATGGCTACACCTTC.

The gene calls are TRBV4-1 and TRBJ2-7; D unclear. The CDR3 contains 15 residues. Germline V lookup: CDR1 MGHRA, CDR2 YSYEKL. V was cut by 0 bases and J by 3 bases, with 12 bases left in between. The CDR3 spells CASSQDQNKNYEQYF. The CDR3 coding sequence is TGCGCCAGCAGCCAAGATCAGAACAAAAACTACGAGCAGTACTTC.